Here is one T cell receptor beta chain with its context. Its antigen remains unidentified. These data come from a study of cytomegalovirus exposure and HLA in healthy donors. A multiplex PCR was run with 60 Vbeta primers and 13 Jbeta primers. The assay was immunoSEQ multiplex PCR, and TCRdb's table has in-frame clones only and misses some. The data hold about 170,000 clones, with about three quarters observed a single time. Study-level findings and limits: There were some V segments, including TRBV6-2 and TRBV6-3, excluded as indistinguishable.

Germline CDR1 MNHEY, CDR2 SVGAGI. This CDR3 comprises 15 residues. Trimming took 0 bases from V and 3 from J; bases not matched to a gene: 0. The chain recombines TRBV6-5 with TRBJ2-1; 9 bases map to TRBD2. This receptor was identified in a female donor in good health and CMV-seronegative. The source material was PBMCs. CDR3 in amino acids: CASSYSSGGYNEQFF. In DNA form, the CDR3 reads TGTGCCAGCAGTTACTCTAGCGGGGGCTACAATGAGCAGTTCTTC.